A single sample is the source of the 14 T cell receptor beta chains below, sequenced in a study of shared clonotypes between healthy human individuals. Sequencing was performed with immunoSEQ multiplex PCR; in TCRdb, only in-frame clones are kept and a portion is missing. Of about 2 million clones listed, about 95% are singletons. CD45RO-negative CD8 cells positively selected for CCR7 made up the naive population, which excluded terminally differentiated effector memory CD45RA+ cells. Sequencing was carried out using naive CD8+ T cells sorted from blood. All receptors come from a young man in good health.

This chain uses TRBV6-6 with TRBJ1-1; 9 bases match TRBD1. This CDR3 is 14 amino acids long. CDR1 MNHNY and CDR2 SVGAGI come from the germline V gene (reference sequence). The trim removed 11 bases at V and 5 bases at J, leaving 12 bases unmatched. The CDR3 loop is CAGRIGQGTTEAFF. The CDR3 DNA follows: TGTGCCGGAAGGATCGGACAGGGGACGACTGAAGCTTTCTTT.

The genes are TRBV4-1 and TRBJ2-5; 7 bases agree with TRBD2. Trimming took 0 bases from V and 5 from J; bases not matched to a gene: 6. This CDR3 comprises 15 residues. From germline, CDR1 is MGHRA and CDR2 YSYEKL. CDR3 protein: CASSQEPDSGETQYF. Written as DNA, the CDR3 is TGCGCCAGCAGCCAAGAGCCGGATAGCGGGGAGACCCAGTACTTC.

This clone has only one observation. CDR3: CASSVGLLSSYEQYF. CDR3 DNA sequence: TGTGCCAGCAGCGTAGGACTCCTAAGCTCCTACGAGCAGTACTTC. This chain uses TRBV7-2 with TRBJ2-7; a weak D match, TRBD2 (5 bases). CDR1 SGHTA and CDR2 FQGNSA come from the germline V gene. This CDR3 is 15 amino acids long. The V gene lost 5 bases and the J gene lost 0 bases, with 14 bases spanning the gap.

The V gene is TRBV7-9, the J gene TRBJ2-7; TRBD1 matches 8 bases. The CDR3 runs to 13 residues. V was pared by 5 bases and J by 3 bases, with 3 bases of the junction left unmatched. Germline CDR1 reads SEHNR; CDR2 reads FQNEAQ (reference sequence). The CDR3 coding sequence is TGTGCCAGCAGCGTAGGGACAGGCTACGAGCAGTACTTC. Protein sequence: CASSVGTGYEQYF. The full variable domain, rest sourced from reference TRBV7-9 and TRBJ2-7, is DTGVSQNPRHKITKRGQNVTFRCDPISEHNRLYWYRQTLGQGPEFLTYFQNEAQLEKSRLLSDRFSAERPKGSFSTLEIQRTEQGDSAMYLCASSVGTGYEQYFGPGTRLTVT.

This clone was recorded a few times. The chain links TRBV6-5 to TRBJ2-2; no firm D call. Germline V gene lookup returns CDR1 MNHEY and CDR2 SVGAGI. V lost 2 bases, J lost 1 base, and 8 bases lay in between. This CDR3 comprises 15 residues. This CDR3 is CASSYDLGNTGELFF. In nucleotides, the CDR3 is TGTGCCAGCAGTTACGACCTCGGGAACACCGGGGAGCTGTTTTTT.

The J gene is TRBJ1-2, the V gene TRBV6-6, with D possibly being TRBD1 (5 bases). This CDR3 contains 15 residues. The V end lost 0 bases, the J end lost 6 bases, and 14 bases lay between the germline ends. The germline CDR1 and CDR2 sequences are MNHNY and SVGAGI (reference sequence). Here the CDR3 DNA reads TGTGCCAGCAGTTACTCGAATGTGGGGGGAAATGGCTACACCTTC. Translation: CASSYSNVGGNGYTF.

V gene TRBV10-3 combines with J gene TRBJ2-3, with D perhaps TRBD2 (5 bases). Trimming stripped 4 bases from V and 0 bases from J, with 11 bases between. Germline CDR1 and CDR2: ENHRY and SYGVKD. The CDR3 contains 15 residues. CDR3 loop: CAISGGSDSTDTQYF. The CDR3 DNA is TGTGCCATCAGTGGAGGGTCGGACAGCACAGATACGCAGTATTTT.

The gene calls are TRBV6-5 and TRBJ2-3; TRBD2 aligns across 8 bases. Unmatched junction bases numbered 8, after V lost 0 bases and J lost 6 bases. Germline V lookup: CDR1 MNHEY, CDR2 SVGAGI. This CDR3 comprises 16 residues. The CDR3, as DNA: TGTGCCAGCAGTTACTCGAAACGGGAGGGGGGGGATACGCAGTATTTT. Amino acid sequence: CASSYSKREGGDTQYF.

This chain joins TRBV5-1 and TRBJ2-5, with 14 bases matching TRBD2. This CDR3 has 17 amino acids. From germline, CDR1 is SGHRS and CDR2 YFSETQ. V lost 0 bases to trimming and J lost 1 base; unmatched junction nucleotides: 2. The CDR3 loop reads CASSLGLAGGPQETQYF. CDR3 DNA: TGCGCCAGCAGCTTGGGACTAGCGGGAGGGCCCCAAGAGACCCAGTACTTC.

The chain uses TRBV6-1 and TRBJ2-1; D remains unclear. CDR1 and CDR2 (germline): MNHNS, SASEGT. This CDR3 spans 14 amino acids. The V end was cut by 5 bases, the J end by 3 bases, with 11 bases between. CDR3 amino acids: CASSLPQNYNEQFF. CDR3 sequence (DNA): TGTGCCAGCAGTCTACCACAAAACTACAATGAGCAGTTCTTC.

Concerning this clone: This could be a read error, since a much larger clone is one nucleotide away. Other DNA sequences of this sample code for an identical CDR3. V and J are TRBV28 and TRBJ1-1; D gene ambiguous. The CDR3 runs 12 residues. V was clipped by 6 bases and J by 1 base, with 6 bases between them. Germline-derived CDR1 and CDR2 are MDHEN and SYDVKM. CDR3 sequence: CASSLGNTEAFF. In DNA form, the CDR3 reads TGTGCCAGCAGCCTAGGGAACACTGAAGCTTTCTTT.

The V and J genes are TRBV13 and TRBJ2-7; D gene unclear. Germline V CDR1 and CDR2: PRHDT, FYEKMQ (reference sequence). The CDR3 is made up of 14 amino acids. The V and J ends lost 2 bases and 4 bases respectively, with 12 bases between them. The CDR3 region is CASSLNSPYYEQYF. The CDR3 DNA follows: TGTGCCAGCAGCTTAAACAGTCCCTATTACGAGCAGTACTTC.

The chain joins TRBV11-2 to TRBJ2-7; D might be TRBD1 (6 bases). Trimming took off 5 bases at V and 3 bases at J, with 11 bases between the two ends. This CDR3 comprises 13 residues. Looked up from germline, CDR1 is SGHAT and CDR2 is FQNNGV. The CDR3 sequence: CASSGTRLYEQYF. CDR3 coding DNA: TGTGCCAGCAGCGGGACACGACTCTACGAGCAGTACTTC.

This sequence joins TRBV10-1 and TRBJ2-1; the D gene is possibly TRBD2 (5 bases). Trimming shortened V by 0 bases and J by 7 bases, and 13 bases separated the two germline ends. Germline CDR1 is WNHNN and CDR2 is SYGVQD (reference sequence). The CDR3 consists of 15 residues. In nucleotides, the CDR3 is TGCGCCAGCAGTGAGTCGAGAGGGATTGGGAATGAGCAGTTCTTC. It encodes CASSESRGIGNEQFF.